The next 28 T cell receptor beta chains were all read from a single sample in a study of blood T cell repertoires in COVID-19. TCRdb keeps only in-frame clones here, not all; method: immunoSEQ multiplex PCR. Of 80,000 to 100,000 clones in the sample, about 90% were seen once. The sample consisted of peripheral blood. These receptors came from a human donor with active COVID-19. The donor label of this sample is uncertain.

The chain combines TRBV7-9 with TRBJ1-5; 9 positions agree with TRBD1. Looked up from germline, CDR1 is SEHNR and CDR2 is FQNEAQ (reference sequence). The junction had 16 bases not matched to a gene; V was cut back by 5 bases and J by 11 bases. The CDR3 extends over 16 amino acids. The CDR3 protein is CASSGAPGQGSWTQHF. CDR3 nucleotide sequence: TGTGCCAGCAGCGGGGCTCCGGGACAGGGTTCTTGGACCCAGCATTTT.

This rearrangement joins TRBV7-9 to TRBJ1-1; D not resolved. The length of the CDR3 is 15 residues. Per the germline V gene, CDR1 is SEHNR and CDR2 is FQNEAQ (reference sequence). V was shortened by 0 bases and J by 5 bases, with 13 bases between the two germline ends. In DNA form, the CDR3 reads TGTGCCAGCAGCTTAGCCTACCCCGGGGTTACTGAAGCTTTCTTT. It encodes CASSLAYPGVTEAFF.

The count of this clone is one. The chain carries TRBV7-2 and TRBJ2-5; 14 nucleotides line up with TRBD2. The germline gives CDR1 SGHTA, CDR2 FQGNSA. The trim removed 5 bases at V and 7 bases at J, leaving 9 bases unmatched. This CDR3 spans 16 amino acids. This CDR3 reads CASSPWTSGGSGTQYF. For the CDR3, the DNA is TGTGCCAGCAGCCCCTGGACTAGCGGGGGGAGCGGGACCCAGTACTTC. Combining the CDR3 with reference TRBV7-2 and TRBJ2-5 gives the whole variable domain GAGVSQSPSNKVTEKGKDVELRCDPISGHTALYWYRQSLGQGLEFLIYFQGNSAPDKSGLPSDRFSAERTGGSVSTLTIQRTQQEDSAVYLCASSPWTSGGSGTQYFGPGTRLLVL.

This clone was seen only once. The rearrangement joins TRBV25-1 to TRBJ1-1; D is perhaps TRBD1 (5 bases). There are 15 residues in the CDR3. The V gene's germline CDR1 is MGHDK and CDR2 SYGVNS. Trimming took 6 bases from V and 1 from J, leaving 15 bases between them. The CDR3 loop reads CASRGWGLPNTEAFF. The CDR3 DNA reads as TGTGCCAGCAGGGGATGGGGACTTCCGAACACTGAAGCTTTCTTT. The variable domain in full, with the rest retrieved from reference TRBV25-1 and TRBJ1-1, is EADIYQTPRYLVIGTGKKITLECSQTMGHDKMYWYQQDPGMELHLIHYSYGVNSTEKGDLSSESTVSRIRTEHFPLTLESARPSHTSQYLCASRGWGLPNTEAFFGQGTRLTVV.

In this sample, this clone turned up once. The chain links TRBV24-1 to TRBJ2-1; TRBD2 aligns across 11 bases. This CDR3 comprises 16 residues. Trimming cost V 4 bases and J 7 bases; bases outside gene matches: 8. CDR1 is KGHDR and CDR2 is SFDVKD in the germline V gene. In nucleotides, the CDR3 is TGTGCCACCAGTGACCCCGTAGCGGGGGGGGATAATGAGCAGTTCTTC. Its translation: CATSDPVAGGDNEQFF.

The chain links TRBV7-2 to TRBJ2-1; TRBD1 matches 7 bases. In germline, CDR1 is SGHTA, CDR2 FQGNSA. The CDR3 consists of 15 residues. The V gene end was trimmed by 5 bases and the J gene end by 3 bases; junction bases not matched to a gene: 7. CDR3 in DNA: TGTGCCAGCAGCCCACAGGGACAGATCTACAATGAGCAGTTCTTC. This gives the protein CASSPQGQIYNEQFF.

This clone was found a few times. The rearrangement uses TRBV7-6 and TRBJ2-2; 9 bases fit TRBD1. Germline loops: CDR1 SGHVS, CDR2 FNYEAQ. J was trimmed by 1 base and V by 3 bases; bases with no gene match: 3. The CDR3 length is 16 residues. This CDR3 reads CASSFYRGQNTGELFF. CDR3 nucleotide sequence: TGTGCCAGCAGCTTTTACAGGGGGCAGAACACCGGGGAGCTGTTTTTT.

J is TRBJ2-3 and V is TRBV9; 9 nucleotides match TRBD2. The CDR3 length is 18 residues. V was clipped by 0 bases and J by 3 bases; unmatched bases: 11. Germline V gene lookup returns CDR1 SGDLS and CDR2 YYNGEE. The CDR3: CASSVDMRGGRGTDTQYF. The CDR3 nucleotides read TGTGCCAGCAGCGTAGATATGCGGGGGGGCCGAGGAACAGATACGCAGTATTTT.

This chain connects TRBV7-2 to TRBJ2-3; the D gene is possibly TRBD1 (6 bases). This CDR3 contains 14 residues. V was pared by 4 bases and J by 3 bases, with 11 bases between. Germline V gene data show CDR1 as SGHTA and CDR2 as FQGNSA. The CDR3 sequence: CASSSRTATDTQYF. For the CDR3, the DNA is TGTGCCAGCAGCTCCAGGACAGCGACAGATACGCAGTATTTT.

The chain uses TRBV6-1 and TRBJ2-5; 10 nucleotides align to TRBD1. The CDR3 runs to 16 residues. Germline assignment: CDR1 MNHNS and CDR2 SASEGT. V gave up 4 bases and J gave up 5 bases; unmatched junction bases: 10. CDR3: CASSVDRDRGQETQYF. In DNA, the CDR3 is TGTGCCAGCAGTGTGGACCGGGACAGGGGACAGGAGACCCAGTACTTC.

The chain combines TRBV5-6 with TRBJ1-3; maybe TRBD1 (6 bases). The CDR3 contains 17 residues. Germline-derived CDR1 and CDR2 are SGHDT and YYEEEE. The V end lost 0 bases, the J end lost 0 bases, and 13 bases lay between the germline ends. CDR3 residues: CASSLGQVRLSGNTIYF. The CDR3 coding sequence is TGTGCCAGCAGCTTGGGACAGGTTCGACTCTCTGGAAACACCATATATTTT.

Turning to this clone: The sample carries other DNA sequences with the same CDR3. This chain joins TRBV11-3 and TRBJ2-1; TRBD2 agrees at 7 bases. Germline trimming cut 1 base from V and 1 base from J; bases unmatched to any gene: 4. The CDR3 sequence is 16 residues long. The germline gives CDR1 SGHNT, CDR2 YENEEA. The CDR3 sequence is CASSLGGGASYNEQFF. The DNA for the CDR3 is TGTGCCAGCAGCTTAGGCGGGGGTGCATCCTACAATGAGCAGTTCTTC.

The J gene is TRBJ1-5, the V gene TRBV6-5; TRBD1 matches 7 bases. Germline trimming cut 6 bases from V and 6 bases from J; bases unmatched to any gene: 8. The CDR3 spans 14 residues. Germline V gene lookup returns CDR1 MNHEY and CDR2 SVGAGI. DNA of the CDR3: TGTGCCAGCAGCCACAGGGGTTGGAGTCAGCCCCAGCATTTT. Translating it yields CASSHRGWSQPQHF.

The rearrangement uses TRBV7-8 and TRBJ2-3, with 9 bases fitting TRBD2. The germline gives CDR1 SGHVS, CDR2 FQNEAQ. CDR3 length equals 15 residues. V shed 4 bases and J 1 base; nucleotides not matched to a gene: 3. Here the CDR3 reads CASSSLAGGTDTQYF. The CDR3 bases are TGTGCCAGCAGCTCCTTAGCGGGGGGCACAGATACGCAGTATTTT.

The genes are TRBV25-1 and TRBJ1-6; TRBD1 agrees at 9 bases. The CDR3 is 14 residues long. The germline gives CDR1 MGHDK, CDR2 SYGVNS. Unmatched junction bases numbered 5, after V lost 7 bases and J lost 7 bases. CDR3 nucleotides: TGTGCCAGCAAGGGACAGGGACCGAATTCACCCCTCCACTTT. Encoded protein: CASKGQGPNSPLHF.

V gene TRBV5-1 combines with J gene TRBJ1-3, with D perhaps TRBD1 (6 bases). Germline values: CDR1 SGHRS, CDR2 YFSETQ. V gave up 2 bases and J gave up 2 bases, with 17 bases separating them. This CDR3 spans 17 amino acids. The CDR3 nucleotides are TGCGCCAGCAGCTTTGAAACAGGGCGGAATGCTGGAAACACCATATATTTT. Translated, it gives CASSFETGRNAGNTIYF.

The V call is TRBV21-1, the J call TRBJ1-5; TRBD1 reflects the table's D call only, with no check against the DNA. TRBV21-1 is recorded as a pseudogene. The CDR3 extends over 16 amino acids. The CDR3 loop reads CASSNGTGFCNQPQHF. The CDR3 DNA follows: TGTGCCAGCAGCAACGGGACAGGGTTCTGCAATCAGCCCCAGCATTTT.

This clone was observed a single time. The chain recombines TRBV6-5 with TRBJ2-7; D remains ambiguous. The V end was cut by 4 bases, the J end by 0 bases, with 7 bases between. Germline-derived CDR1 and CDR2 are MNHEY and SVGAGI. This CDR3 is built from 13 residues. In nucleotides, the CDR3 is TGTGCCAGCAGTTTAATGAGCTCCTACGAGCAGTACTTC. Protein: CASSLMSSYEQYF.

V and J are TRBV3-1 (or the pseudogene TRBV3-2) and TRBJ1-2; D remains unclear. CDR1 is LGHDT and CDR2 is YNNKEL in the germline V gene (reference sequence). V was trimmed by 4 bases and J by 3 bases, leaving 6 bases between them. CDR3 length: 12 amino acids. CDR3 sequence (DNA): TGTGCCAGCAGCCCCGCAGACTATGGCTACACCTTC. Translating it yields CASSPADYGYTF.

The chain is built from TRBV2 and TRBJ2-2, with 7 nucleotides matching TRBD1. Germline V gene lookup returns CDR1 SNHLY and CDR2 FYNNEI. This CDR3 spans 13 amino acids. V shed 6 bases, J shed 6 bases, and the junction held 4 bases outside the gene matches. CDR3 residues: CASSVQGPGELFF. CDR3 bases: TGTGCCAGCAGCGTACAGGGGCCCGGGGAGCTGTTTTTT.

V usage is TRBV15 and J usage is TRBJ2-3, with a possible D match to TRBD2 (5 bases). Trimming shortened V by 0 bases and J by 7 bases, and 23 bases separated the two germline ends. CDR3 length equals 18 residues. CDR1 LNHNV and CDR2 YYDKDF come from the germline V gene (reference sequence). The CDR3 DNA reads as TGTGCCACCAGCAGAGATGCTTTAGACGTTCTAGGGAGTTATACGCAGTATTTT. It codes for CATSRDALDVLGSYTQYF.

The table lists this clone with a count of one. The CDR3 DNA sequence: TGCGCCAGCAGCTCATATGAGGGCCCGGGGGCTGAAGCTTTCTTT. Encoded protein: CASSSYEGPGAEAFF. This rearrangement joins TRBV5-1 to TRBJ1-1; D is possibly TRBD1 (5 bases). The V gene lost 3 bases and the J gene lost 6 bases, with 18 bases spanning the gap. Germline V gene sequence: CDR1 SGHRS, CDR2 YFSETQ. The CDR3 consists of 15 residues.

CDR3 residues: CAIRDTDRLSGYTF. The CDR3 DNA reads TGTGCCATCAGGGACACCGACAGGCTTAGTGGCTACACCTTC. J is TRBJ1-2 and V is TRBV10-3; a weak D match, TRBD1 (6 bases). Per germline, CDR1 ENHRY and CDR2 SYGVKD. The CDR3 covers 14 residues. V lost 6 bases and J lost 7, with 18 bases in between.

The chain recombines TRBV15 with TRBJ2-1; D gene uncertain. The germline V gene encodes CDR1 LNHNV and CDR2 YYDKDF (reference sequence). The CDR3 spans 15 residues. Trimming took off 0 bases at V and 0 bases at J, with 6 bases between the two ends. CDR3 DNA: TGTGCCACCAGCAGAGACGCGAGCTCCTACAATGAGCAGTTCTTC. Translated: CATSRDASSYNEQFF.

The chain joins TRBV28 to TRBJ1-5, with a weak D call TRBD1 (6 bases). There are 17 residues in the CDR3. V lost 5 bases to trimming and J lost 0 bases, with 17 bases between them. Germline loops: CDR1 MDHEN, CDR2 SYDVKM. DNA of the CDR3: TGTGCCAGCAGTCGACCCGACGGGACACCTAGCAATCAGCCCCAGCATTTT. Protein sequence: CASSRPDGTPSNQPQHF.

This chain connects TRBV6-2 or TRBV6-3 to TRBJ2-5, with 9 bases identical to TRBD2. J was trimmed by 7 bases and V by 5 bases; bases with no gene match: 11. The CDR3 is 15 residues long. The germline CDR1 and CDR2 sequences are MNHEY and SVGEGT. CDR3 sequence (DNA): TGTGCCAGCAGTCTCCCTAGCGGGGAAGGGGGGACCCAGTACTTC. This encodes CASSLPSGEGGTQYF.

This chain connects TRBV5-1 to TRBJ1-4, with 7 positions matching TRBD1. With V trimmed by 1 base and J by 5 bases, 8 bases remained unmatched. The CDR3 loop spans 16 amino acids. The V gene's germline CDR1 is SGHRS and CDR2 YFSETQ. The CDR3 sequence: CASSLTSQGPNEKLFF. In DNA form, the CDR3 reads TGCGCCAGCAGCTTGACCTCACAGGGGCCGAATGAAAAACTGTTTTTT.

This CDR3 reads CASSPDRGRNTEAFF. DNA for the CDR3: TGTGCCAGCAGTCCCGACAGGGGAAGGAACACTGAAGCTTTCTTT. V usage is TRBV6-5 and J usage is TRBJ1-1, with 8 bases that match TRBD1. Trimming removed 5 bases from V and 1 base from J; junction bases left unmatched: 6. This CDR3 comprises 15 residues. Germline CDR1 MNHEY, CDR2 SVGAGI.